The clone carrying this T cell receptor beta chain was counted between two and nine times. Its antigen is undetermined. The sample comes from a study of vaccination and CD4 T cells after COVID-19. V shed 6 bases and J shed 2 bases, with 14 bases lying between them. Germline V gene data show CDR1 as LNHDA and CDR2 as SQIVND (reference sequence). This CDR3 comprises 15 residues. The treatment was: roughly nine-day PBMC culture with coronavirus spike peptide pools or control peptides (ViraFEST assay). Dates of PCR positivity, March to December 2020, preceded the US Alpha, Beta and Delta variants. Culture conditions combined more than 1.5 million PBMCs per well with about 9.2 IU/ml IL-2 and roughly 10 ug/ml peptide pools. On days 3 and 7, half the medium was swapped for fresh IL-2-containing medium. Study observations and caveats: Spike mono-reactivity was found in 304 of the 307 vaccine-specific clones identified in convalescent patients.

The Oncomine TCR Beta short-read assay was applied to DNA of cultured CD4+ T cells. TCRdb re-analysed the PCR reads in MiXCR, keeping a single row per CDR3 protein. This sample has over 4,500 distinct CDR3 sequences, with 25% found just once. The sequence came from a human donor who had recovered from COVID-19. This rearrangement joins TRBV19 to TRBJ1-5; the D is unclear. The sequences come from CD4+ T cells from blood, cultured in vitro, collected after SARS-CoV-2 vaccination. This CDR3 is CASSRLQGGNQPQHF. Here the CDR3 DNA reads TGTGCCAGTAGCAGGCTTCAAGGAGGCAATCAGCCCCAGCATTTT.